Following are 18 T cell receptor beta chains from one sample sequenced in a study of T cell repertoires in cytomegalovirus infection. Their specific antigens are unknown. TCRdb fed the reads into MiXCR, producing one record per CDR3 protein. The sample lists 400,000 to 600,000 distinct CDR3 sequences, under 55% occurring once. The sample consisted of cultured PBMCs, taken from culture after CMV antigen stimulation. These receptors originate from a human donor in good health (CMV status not recorded). Some clones in this sample may be carry-over from other donors' samples.

V gene TRBV7-2 combines with J gene TRBJ2-1; D remains unclear. Deletions cut 0 bases from V and 6 bases from J, with 15 bases between. The CDR3 spans 16 residues. CDR1 SGHTA and CDR2 FQGNSA come from the germline V gene. The CDR3 sequence: CASSLATPELSNEQFF. The CDR3 nucleotides read TGTGCCAGCAGCTTAGCGACCCCGGAGCTTTCCAATGAGCAGTTCTTC.

The V call is TRBV5-4, the J call TRBJ2-5; no clear D. CDR1 is SGHNT, CDR2 YYREEE, per germline (reference sequence). Trimming cost V 0 bases and J 0 bases, with 15 bases left between them. This CDR3 comprises 17 residues. The CDR3 DNA sequence: TGTGCCAGCAGCTTGGATGGCTCGCTAACTAACCAAGAGACCCAGTACTTC. Its protein is CASSLDGSLTNQETQYF.

This clonotype showed up just once. V is TRBV25-1 and J is TRBJ2-1, with 8 bases fitting TRBD2. The CDR3 sequence is 15 residues long. J gave up 9 bases and V 10 bases, and 17 bases lay outside the gene matches. The germline V gene encodes CDR1 MGHDK and CDR2 SYGVNS. The CDR3 region is CATSSMGSGGAEQFF. CDR3 bases: TGTGCCACCTCCTCAATGGGGAGCGGGGGAGCTGAGCAGTTCTTC.

This clonotype appeared a few times. The V and J genes are TRBV7-9 and TRBJ1-2; D is perhaps TRBD1 (6 bases). Germline values: CDR1 SEHNR, CDR2 FQNEAQ (reference sequence). The CDR3 covers 15 residues. V lost 3 bases and J 4 bases, leaving 15 bases between the germline ends. As DNA, the CDR3 is TGTGCCAGCAGCTTGGGGGGGGCCGCGCCCTATGGCTACACCTTC. Translation gives CASSLGGAAPYGYTF.

This chain uses TRBV27 with TRBJ1-5, with D possibly being TRBD1 (5 bases). The CDR3 is 15 amino acids. Germline V gene lookup returns CDR1 MNHEY and CDR2 SMNVEV (reference sequence). V gave up 8 bases and J gave up 2 bases, with 16 bases separating them. For the CDR3, the DNA is TGTGCCAGCGGGCCTGGGGAGGGACGCAATCAGCCCCAGCATTTT. It specifies CASGPGEGRNQPQHF.

V is TRBV12-3 or TRBV12-4 and J is TRBJ2-3, with TRBD2 matching over 7 bases. With V trimmed by 5 bases and J by 6 bases, 11 bases remained unmatched. This CDR3 contains 15 residues. CDR3 in DNA: TGTGCCAGCAGTCCATTGGGACTACGCGACGATACGCAGTATTTT. Translating it yields CASSPLGLRDDTQYF.

This clonotype has just one count. The chain is built from TRBV2 and TRBJ2-2; TRBD2 aligns across 9 bases. This CDR3 is built from 14 residues. V lost 11 bases, J lost 5 bases, and 9 bases stayed unmatched. Germline-derived CDR1 and CDR2 are SNHLY and FYNNEI. CDR3: CALSGSSGTGELFF. CDR3 coding DNA: TGTGCCCTTAGCGGGAGCAGTGGAACCGGGGAGCTGTTTTTT.

CDR3 protein: CSADSGWYQETQYF. The CDR3 bases are TGCAGTGCTGACTCTGGGTGGTACCAAGAGACCCAGTACTTC. The chain links TRBV20-1 to TRBJ2-5; unclear D gene. Deletions cut 5 bases from V and 0 bases from J, with 13 bases between. Germline V CDR1 and CDR2: DFQATT, SNEGSKA (reference sequence). The CDR3 totals 14 residues.

The chain uses TRBV6-1 and TRBJ1-1, with D perhaps matching TRBD1 (6 bases). The germline CDR1 and CDR2 sequences are MNHNS and SASEGT. V shed 1 base and J shed 3 bases, with 9 bases lying between them. This CDR3 has 14 amino acids. The CDR3 bases are TGTGCCAGCAGTGAAGAGGGGGATTACACTGAAGCTTTCTTT. This translates into CASSEEGDYTEAFF.

There are many counts of this clonotype. The chain has TRBV6-2 or TRBV6-3 and TRBJ2-5, with TRBD2 identical over 9 bases. V dropped 0 bases and J dropped 5; count of bases not matched to a gene: 7. Germline V CDR1 and CDR2: MNHEY, SVGEGT. The CDR3 runs 16 residues. CDR3 coding DNA: TGTGCCAGCAGTTACTCGATAGCGGGAGTAGGCGAGACCCAGTACTTC. Translation gives CASSYSIAGVGETQYF.

The rearrangement uses TRBV7-9 and TRBJ2-2; the match to TRBD2 covers 12 bases. The CDR3 runs to 19 residues. The junction had 7 bases not matched to a gene; V was cut back by 2 bases and J by 0 bases. Germline V gene sequence: CDR1 SEHNR, CDR2 FQNEAQ (reference sequence). The CDR3 is CASSLIRLAGDPNTGELFF. The CDR3 DNA is TGTGCCAGCAGCTTAATTCGACTAGCGGGGGACCCGAACACCGGGGAGCTGTTTTTT.

In this sample, this clonotype turned up a few times. The V call is TRBV10-2, the J call TRBJ1-1; D gene unclear. Trimming pared 6 bases from V and 10 bases from J, leaving 12 bases between. Germline V lookup: CDR1 WSHSY, CDR2 SAAADI. The CDR3 is 11 residues long. The CDR3 spells CASSARWGAFF. CDR3 bases: TGCGCCAGCAGCGCAAGGTGGGGAGCTTTCTTT.

This clonotype was seen a handful of times. CDR3 DNA sequence: TGTGCCAGCAGTCCTCAGCCGCGGGGGACTAAAGCTTTCTTT. Amino acids: CASSPQPRGTKAFF. The chain links TRBV12-3 or TRBV12-4 to TRBJ1-1; D might be TRBD1 (5 bases). This CDR3 has 14 amino acids. Trimming removed 5 bases from V and 9 bases from J, with 19 bases in between.

The chain links TRBV4-1 to TRBJ2-3, with D unresolved. This CDR3 has 15 amino acids. V gave up 0 bases and J gave up 1 base, with 8 bases separating them. CDR1 is MGHRA, CDR2 YSYEKL, per germline. DNA of the CDR3: TGCGCCAGCAGCCAAGATGGCGACGGCACAGATACGCAGTATTTT. Its protein is CASSQDGDGTDTQYF.

The V and J genes are TRBV19 and TRBJ2-7, with 7 bases fitting TRBD2. V was pared by 4 bases and J by 1 base, with 10 bases of the junction left unmatched. This CDR3 has 16 residues. Germline CDR1 and CDR2: LNHDA and SQIVND (reference sequence). The CDR3 sequence is CASSRLSSGPSYEQYF. In DNA form, the CDR3 reads TGTGCCAGTAGTAGGCTAAGTAGCGGGCCTTCCTACGAGCAGTACTTC.

The chain couples TRBV4-1 to TRBJ2-1; 9 positions match TRBD1. The CDR3 is 18 amino acids. From germline, CDR1 is MGHRA and CDR2 YSYEKL. The J segment lost 3 bases and the V segment lost 2 bases, leaving 11 bases of the junction unmatched. The CDR3 spells CASSQNRDGTGIYNEQFF. CDR3 nucleotide sequence: TGCGCCAGCAGCCAAAACCGAGATGGGACAGGGATCTACAATGAGCAGTTCTTC.

The sample holds a few counts of this clonotype. The chain couples TRBV7-9 to TRBJ2-7; tentatively, D is TRBD1 (6 bases). V lost 5 bases, J lost 3 bases, and 14 bases lay in between. From germline, CDR1 is SEHNR and CDR2 FQNEAQ (reference sequence). The CDR3 runs 14 residues. CDR3 bases: TGTGCCAGCAGCCCCAGGGGACGGCACTACGAGCAGTACTTC. Translated: CASSPRGRHYEQYF.

The V call is TRBV6-5, the J call TRBJ1-6; weak D call: TRBD1 (5 bases). CDR1 and CDR2 (germline): MNHEY, SVGAGI. With 6 bases removed from V and 9 bases from J, the gap between germline ends came to 18 bases. The CDR3 has 15 residues. The CDR3 nucleotides are TGTGCCAGCAGGGGGACCTCGGGGAGGGGTTCACCCCTCCACTTT. Translation: CASRGTSGRGSPLHF.